Following are 18 T cell receptor beta chains from one sample sequenced in a study of blood T cells in healthy people across ages. A second about 6 to 12 cycle PCR used barcoded and J-beta primers. Each CDR3 protein gets one entry after TCRdb re-called the 5' RACE reads with MiXCR. Among about 730,000 distinct CDR3 sequences, approximately 43% were seen once, and the ten largest hold around a fifth. Sequenced sample: blood. The receptors come from a woman in her fifties or sixties in good health.

The chain joins TRBV12-3 or TRBV12-4 to TRBJ1-4; maybe TRBD1 (6 bases). The CDR3 has 15 amino acids. V lost 5 bases and J 8 bases, leaving 18 bases between the germline ends. CDR3 in amino acids: CASSLRGGLGEKLFF. In DNA, the CDR3 is TGTGCCAGCAGTCTCCGGGGGGGGCTGGGCGAAAAACTGTTTTTT.

This clonotype was detected only a few times. The chain combines TRBV6-6 with TRBJ1-1; D unclear. Trimming pared 6 bases from V and 1 base from J, leaving 9 bases between. Germline values: CDR1 MNHNY, CDR2 SVGAGI (reference sequence). CDR3 size: 13 residues. The CDR3 DNA sequence: TGTGCCAGCAGCCACCCCCCGAACACTGAAGCTTTCTTT. This gives the protein CASSHPPNTEAFF.

This clonotype was found many times. The rearrangement joins TRBV29-1 to TRBJ2-3; D is undetermined. This CDR3 is built from 13 residues. The germline gives CDR1 SQVTM, CDR2 ANQGSEA. Deletions cut 7 bases from V and 0 bases from J, with 11 bases between. The CDR3 reads CSAQFYSTDTQYF. DNA of the CDR3: TGCAGCGCTCAATTCTATAGCACAGATACGCAGTATTTT.

The chain couples TRBV7-3 to TRBJ1-2, with a tentative D call TRBD1 (5 bases). Between the trimmed V and J ends, which lost 3 bases and 8 bases, there was a span of 16 bases. The CDR3 is made up of 14 amino acids. The V gene's germline CDR1 is SGHTA and CDR2 FQGTGA. CDR3 nucleotides: TGTGCCAGCAGCTTGACAGTCATCTCGAGGGGCTACACCTTC. Translation: CASSLTVISRGYTF.

The chain employs TRBV6-2 or TRBV6-3 and TRBJ2-1; TRBD1 aligns across 7 bases. Trimming cost V 0 bases and J 6 bases; bases outside gene matches: 5. There are 15 residues in the CDR3. CDR1 is MNHEY and CDR2 is SVGEGT in the germline V gene. CDR3 sequence: CASSYSDRDLNEQFF. Here the CDR3 DNA reads TGTGCCAGCAGTTACTCCGACAGGGATCTCAATGAGCAGTTCTTC.

The rearrangement uses TRBV13 and TRBJ1-1; 7 positions agree with TRBD1. CDR3 length: 13 amino acids. Germline lookup yields CDR1 PRHDT and CDR2 FYEKMQ (reference sequence). V was pared by 6 bases and J by 10 bases, with 11 bases of the junction left unmatched. The CDR3 sequence: CASSYSRGGRAFF. The CDR3 DNA follows: TGTGCCAGCAGTTACTCTAGAGGGGGCAGAGCTTTCTTT.

Comments on this clonotype: The junction and the germline gene differ at one end; a read error may be behind it. This chain links TRBV7-2 with TRBJ2-1, with D tentatively TRBD1 or TRBD2 (5 bases each). CDR3 length: 15 amino acids. Germline-derived CDR1 and CDR2 are SGHTA and FQGNSA. The CDR3 reads CASSSGTGSYNAQFF. The CDR3 coding sequence is TGTGCCAGCAGCTCCGGGACGGGCTCCTACAATGCGCAGTTCTTC. The full variable domain, with the rest looked up from reference TRBV7-2 and TRBJ2-1, is GAGVSQSPSNKVTEKGKDVELRCDPISGHTALYWYRQSLGQGLEFLIYFQGNSAPDKSGLPSDRFSAERTGGSVSTLTIQRTQQEDSAVYLCASSSGTGSYNAQFFGPGTRLTVL.

The chain carries TRBV12-1 and TRBJ2-5; the D call of TRBD1 is as the table states it, not checked on the DNA. TRBV12-1 is listed as a pseudogene. The CDR3 runs to 18 residues. The DNA of the CDR3 is TGTGCCAGCAATTTTCACTGCCGGGACAGGGGGCACCAAGAGACCCAGTACTTC. Protein product: CASNFHCRDRGHQETQYF.

This clonotype has only a few counts. The chain uses TRBV29-1 and TRBJ1-1; no clear D. This CDR3 region has 12 residues. The V and J ends lost 4 bases and 3 bases respectively, with 9 bases between them. CDR1 is SQVTM and CDR2 is ANQGSEA in the germline V gene. In DNA form, the CDR3 reads TGCAGCGTTGGGCATTACGACACTGAAGCTTTCTTT. Protein product: CSVGHYDTEAFF.

A word on this clonotype: Given a much more abundant clone one base away, this may be a read error. This chain joins TRBV5-1 and TRBJ2-1; D possibly corresponds to TRBD1 (5 bases). The J call may be mistaken, given a closer DNA end match to TRBJ2-7. CDR1 and CDR2 from the germline V gene are SGHRS and YFSETQ. There are 14 residues in the CDR3. The DNA of the CDR3 is TGCGCCAGCAGCTTGGCGTACAGGCACAATGAGCAGTACTTC. This codes for CASSLAYRHNEQYF.

With respect to this clonotype: This may come from a read error, since a much larger clone is one base off. This chain uses TRBV3-1 with TRBJ2-3; TRBD2 agrees at 14 bases. The V segment lost 3 bases and the J segment 10 bases; nucleotides outside the gene matches: 15. Germline V gene lookup returns CDR1 LGHDT and CDR2 YNNKEL (reference sequence). This CDR3 has 18 amino acids. The CDR3 DNA is TGTGCCAGCAGCCAGCCAGGCCCTAGGACTAGCGGGAGGAGTGCGCAGTATTTT. Residues: CASSQPGPRTSGRSAQYF.

The chain has TRBV27 and TRBJ1-6; D uncertain. Germline-derived CDR1 and CDR2 are MNHEY and SMNVEV (reference sequence). The CDR3 sequence is 12 residues long. V lost 3 bases, J lost 8 bases, and 5 bases lay in between. The CDR3 here is CASSLLYSPLHF. CDR3 sequence (DNA): TGTGCCAGCAGTTTGCTCTATTCACCCCTCCACTTT.

This clonotype was observed a handful of times. The V call is TRBV18, the J call TRBJ1-1; D ambiguous. The CDR3 consists of 15 residues. The V and J ends lost 1 base and 0 bases respectively, with 9 bases between them. Looked up from germline, CDR1 is KGHSH and CDR2 is LQKENI. CDR3 in amino acids: CASSPRQEMNTEAFF. The CDR3 nucleotides read TGTGCCAGCTCACCACGGCAGGAAATGAACACTGAAGCTTTCTTT.

This chain links TRBV7-3 with TRBJ1-6; TRBD1 might be the D (5 bases). Trimming pared 6 bases from V and 14 bases from J, leaving 17 bases between. Germline CDR1 reads SGHTA; CDR2 reads FQGTGA. This CDR3 contains 13 residues. In nucleotides, the CDR3 is TGTGCCAGCAGTCCGGGACCCACAGGAGCCCTCCACTTT. This sequence encodes CASSPGPTGALHF.

This clonotype occurred once. A read error may be the cause here, since a much bigger clone is one base away. The chain couples TRBV20-1 to TRBJ2-6; TRBD1 might be the D (5 bases). The germline gives CDR1 DFQATT, CDR2 SNEGSKA (reference sequence). The CDR3 runs to 12 residues. CDR3 nucleotide sequence: TGCAGTGCTAGAGGTGGGGCCAACGTCCCGACTTTC. Its translation: CSARGGANVPTF.

The V and J genes are TRBV27 and TRBJ2-1; D perhaps matches TRBD2 (6 bases). Germline lookup yields CDR1 MNHEY and CDR2 SMNVEV (reference sequence). The CDR3 runs 15 residues. Between the trimmed V and J ends, which lost 5 bases and 4 bases, there was a span of 15 bases. CDR3 in amino acids: CASSGSGQFYNEQFF. CDR3 nucleotides: TGTGCCAGCAGTGGTAGCGGCCAATTTTACAATGAGCAGTTCTTC.

This chain uses TRBV11-2 with TRBJ2-5; D unresolved. CDR1 SGHAT and CDR2 FQNNGV come from the germline V gene. V was shortened by 1 base and J by 11 bases, with 23 bases between the two germline ends. The CDR3 is made up of 16 amino acids. The CDR3 sequence is CASSLAKTAVYNEQYF. Written as DNA, the CDR3 is TGTGCCAGCAGCTTAGCGAAAACGGCAGTATACAATGAGCAGTACTTC.

This clonotype was counted only a few times. The chain couples TRBV9 to TRBJ2-1; D is ambiguous. V was clipped by 3 bases and J by 2 bases, with 12 bases between them. The CDR3 has 15 residues. The germline V gene encodes CDR1 SGDLS and CDR2 YYNGEE. CDR3 loop: CASSEGTYTYNEQFF. CDR3 DNA sequence: TGTGCCAGCAGCGAGGGCACCTACACCTACAATGAGCAGTTCTTC.